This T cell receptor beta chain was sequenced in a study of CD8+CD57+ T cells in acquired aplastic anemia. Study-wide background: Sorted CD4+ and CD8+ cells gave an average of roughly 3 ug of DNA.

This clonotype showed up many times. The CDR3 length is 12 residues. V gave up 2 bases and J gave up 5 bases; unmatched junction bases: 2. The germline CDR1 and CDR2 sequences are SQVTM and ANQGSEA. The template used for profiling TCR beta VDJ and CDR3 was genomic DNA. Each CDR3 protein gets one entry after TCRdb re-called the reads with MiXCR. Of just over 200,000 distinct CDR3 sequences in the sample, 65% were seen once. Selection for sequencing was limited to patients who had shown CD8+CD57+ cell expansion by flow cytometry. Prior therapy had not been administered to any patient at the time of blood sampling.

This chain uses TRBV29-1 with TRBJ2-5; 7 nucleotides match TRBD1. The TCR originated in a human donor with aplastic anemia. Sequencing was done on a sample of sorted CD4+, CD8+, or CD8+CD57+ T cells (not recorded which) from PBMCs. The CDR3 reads CSVERGQETQYF. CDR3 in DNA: TGCAGCGTTGAAAGGGGGCAGGAGACCCAGTACTTC.